One and the same sample provided the 6 T cell receptor beta chains below, sequenced in a study of T cell responses to AZD1222 COVID-19 vaccine. Assay: immunoSEQ multiplex PCR; the TCRdb copy retains only in-frame clones and omits some. The data show 130,000 or so clones, 86% seen once. The specimen was peripheral blood, collected on day 0 of AZD1222 vaccination. All receptors derive from an adult in good health.

The chain is built from TRBV11-2 and TRBJ1-2; D uncertain. The CDR3 runs 14 residues. V was trimmed by 0 bases and J by 4 bases, leaving 9 bases between them. Germline lookup yields CDR1 SGHAT and CDR2 FQNNGV. The CDR3 coding sequence is TGTGCCAGCAGCTTAGATGCGCTCACCTATGGCTACACCTTC. It encodes CASSLDALTYGYTF. Full variable domain (rest looked up from reference TRBV11-2 and TRBJ1-2): EAGVAQSPRYKIIEKRQSVAFWCNPISGHATLYWYQQILGQGPKLLIQFQNNGVVDDSQLPKDRFSAERLKGVDSTLKIQPAKLEDSAVYLCASSLDALTYGYTFGSGTRLTVV.

The chain carries TRBV7-2 and TRBJ2-3, with 8 bases aligning to TRBD2. CDR1 and CDR2 (germline): SGHTA, FQGNSA. The junction had 12 bases not matched to a gene; V was cut back by 1 base and J by 0 bases. The CDR3 length is 19 residues. CDR3 coding DNA: TGTGCCAGCAGCTTAGGTCCCGGGGGGGCTAGAGGAAGCACAGATACGCAGTATTTT. Protein sequence: CASSLGPGGARGSTDTQYF.

The V gene is TRBV5-1, the J gene TRBJ2-6; no clear D. Trimming took off 0 bases at V and 2 bases at J, with 6 bases between the two ends. The germline V gene encodes CDR1 SGHRS and CDR2 YFSETQ. The CDR3 loop spans 15 amino acids. This chain's CDR3 is CASSLDPAGANVLTF. DNA of the CDR3: TGCGCCAGCAGCTTGGATCCGGCTGGGGCCAACGTCCTGACTTTC.

V usage is TRBV19 and J usage is TRBJ1-1, with D unresolved. This CDR3 contains 13 residues. Germline values: CDR1 LNHDA, CDR2 SQIVND (reference sequence). Trimming stripped 5 bases from V and 3 bases from J, with 10 bases between. The CDR3 coding sequence is TGTGCCAGTAGTCTCACAGCATACACTGAAGCTTTCTTT. Translation: CASSLTAYTEAFF.

The V call is TRBV10-1, the J call TRBJ2-1, with TRBD2 matching over 10 bases. The CDR3 totals 14 residues. V lost 3 bases and J lost 7; bases outside the gene matches: 3. The V gene's germline CDR1 is WNHNN and CDR2 SYGVQD (reference sequence). In DNA form, the CDR3 reads TGCGCCAGCAGTGAAGCTAGCGGGGGAAATGAGCAGTTCTTC. Its translation is CASSEASGGNEQFF.

This chain uses TRBV4-3 with TRBJ1-5; D is possibly TRBD1 (6 bases). The V gene lost 1 base and the J gene lost 10 bases, with 14 bases spanning the gap. Germline V gene lookup returns CDR1 LGHNA and CDR2 YSLEER. This CDR3 has 14 residues. CDR3 coding DNA: TGCGCCAGCAGCCAAGGGACAGTCGGGGTTCCCCAGCATTTT. Its translation is CASSQGTVGVPQHF.